This T cell receptor beta chain was found in a study of T cell repertoires in cytomegalovirus infection. General study points: Ex vivo responses were dominated by HLA-C-restricted CMV-specific TCR beta clonotypes.

CDR1 is SGHTA and CDR2 is FQGNSA in the germline V gene. Between the trimmed V and J ends, which lost 5 bases and 5 bases, there was a span of 16 bases. This CDR3 spans 15 amino acids. Many counts were recorded for this clonotype. Its antigen is still unknown. One entry per CDR3 protein results from TCRdb running MiXCR on the reads. This table has fewer than 550,000 distinct CDR3 sequences, approximately 26% appearing once. This receptor was obtained from a human donor in good health (CMV status not recorded). Some clones in this sample may be carry-over from other donors' samples. Specimen: PBMCs. The chain employs TRBV7-2 and TRBJ2-1; D might be TRBD2 (5 bases). CDR3 sequence reads: CASSPGLPAHNEQFF. The CDR3 DNA is TGTGCCAGCAGCCCAGGACTCCCGGCCCACAATGAGCAGTTCTTC. Complete variable domain (other parts from reference TRBV7-2 and TRBJ2-1): GAGVSQSPSNKVTEKGKDVELRCDPISGHTALYWYRQSLGQGLEFLIYFQGNSAPDKSGLPSDRFSAERTGGSVSTLTIQRTQQEDSAVYLCASSPGLPAHNEQFFGPGTRLTVL.